This TCR beta chain is drawn from a study of T cells in tuberculosis. Profiling relied on immunoSEQ multiplex PCR, and the TCRdb table lists in-frame clones only, not all of them. The sample holds several thousand clones, around 95% seen once. Trimming cost V 4 bases and J 7 bases; bases outside gene matches: 7. Germline CDR1 and CDR2: LNHDA and SQIVND (reference sequence). The CDR3 spans 14 residues. The rearrangement uses TRBV19 and TRBJ1-5; 7 bases fit TRBD1. The sample was PBMCs. The TCR originated in an adult with tuberculosis. The CDR3 protein is CASSSDRVSQPQHF. CDR3 in DNA: TGTGCCAGTAGTAGCGACAGGGTATCCCAGCCCCAGCATTTT.